This T cell receptor (beta chain) was recovered during a study of cytomegalovirus exposure and HLA in healthy donors (dated by TCRdb to the late 2010s). Regarding the complete study: An earlier analysis of several hundred of the donors reported 276 Gb of sequence data and some 110 million unique TCR beta sequences obtained from around 170 million T cells. An early release covering just under 650 HLA-typed donors comprised approximately 300 gigabases of sequencing data and roughly 86 million unique TCR sequences. The genetic ancestry cluster associated with self-reported Caucasian donors included approximately 85% of the 300 to 400 genotyped donors. The study was designed to test whether signatures of past pathogen exposure could be identified by cataloging public T cell receptors. The study used immunosequencing to profile the T cell repertoires of under 700 subjects and linked those repertoires to cytomegalovirus serostatus. In addition to the first cohort of 666 subjects, a separate validation cohort of under 150 different subjects was used. High-throughput TCR immunosequencing, statistical association of individual TCRs with disease status, and machine learning were combined to predict cytomegalovirus infection status. A later analysis re-examined previously published TCR beta repertoires from 610 or so donors and added high-resolution HLA genotyping to investigate patterns of TCR occurrence. Rather than using new phenotypic data, the later analysis identified candidate immune exposures from TCR beta sequences and from how often those sequences occurred across donors. An earlier analysis of 587 of the donors used high-throughput TCR beta sequencing to judge whether each TCR beta V gene segment behaved as functional or pseudogenic. Donor age, sex, ethnicity and CMV serostatus were compiled alongside the repertoire data. A later genetic analysis used genome-wide SNP genotypes for about three fifths of the 666 donors, treating that subset as a discovery cohort. All discovery cohort repertoires had been generated on a single sequencing platform. HLA typing included class I and class II loci at four-digit resolution. The number of donors typed differed by locus, with roughly 629-640 for A, B, C, DRB1 and DQB1, more than 500 for DQA1, 600 to 610 for DPA1, and approximately 470 for DPB1. Because of strong linkage in the cohort, five DR-DQ haplotypes were treated as single units for association and clustering. On average, roughly 240,000 unique TCR beta nucleotide sequences were sequenced per donor among fewer than 500 genotyped donors of the cohort, with about 19% of those sequences being non-productive. Study-level results and caveats: Because counts were too low, some 17 rarely observed V segments, including chromosome 9 orphons, were excluded from the earlier analysis of roughly 580 of the donors. In a later analysis, HLA-associated TCR beta chains showed more clonal expansion and lower generation probabilities than non-associated chains that were equally common. Specific HLA alleles were associated with 15,000 to 20,000 TCR beta sequences at a false discovery rate of 0.05 in a later analysis. The classifier was reported to diagnose cytomegalovirus status with high specificity and sensitivity in both the original cohort and the validation cohort. In a later analysis, most CMV-associated TCR beta chains were found to appear HLA-restricted, with HLA associations seemingly driven largely by CMV exposure. Roughly uniform sequencing depth across donors was assumed in presence/absence analyses, although this assumption may not hold. It was suggested by the authors that the approach could potentially be generalized to other disease states and immunological phenotypes. When HLA alleles, especially DR and DQ, strongly co-occurred, TCR associations were difficult to assign to individual alleles. The sequencing pipeline was judged likely to have produced a cluster of highly shared sequence variants as a technical artifact. In a later analysis, several top co-occurrence clusters were reported to appear linked to parvovirus B19, influenza, CMV and Epstein-Barr virus. According to a later analysis, TCR association rates differed among HLA loci, with DRB1 alleles showing the most associated TCRs and HLA-C alleles showing the fewest. Some IMGT-functional V segments, including TRBV6-2 and TRBV6-3, could not be distinguished by the 87-base-pair reads and were therefore excluded. A later genetic analysis reported fewer N-insertions in productive TCRs among donors in an Asian-associated ancestry cluster than the roughly 620-donor mean. Broadly in line with IMGT annotations, most TCR beta V segments showed up in productive rearrangements about 87% or about 30% of the time in an earlier analysis of some 590 of the donors. Because HLA typing was missing for some donors at each locus, association tests included only the typed subset. The study listed approximately 150 TCR beta chains as associated with cytomegalovirus. Linkage disequilibrium might explain the correlated functional status among segregating V segments, but an unknown experimental factor could not be ruled out. A further reported finding was that TCR beta sequences accurately predicted the HLA-A and HLA-B alleles for most subjects in the first cohort. A few of the identified cytomegalovirus-associated TCR beta chains were confirmed in vitro to be specific for cytomegalovirus antigens. Across donors, most TCR sequences were observed very rarely, whereas some public TCRs were present in many individuals. For the cohort, immune exposure information was limited to CMV serostatus. An association between a missense DCLRE1C variant and V-gene and J-gene trimming of TCR beta chains was found in a later genetic analysis and replicated in an independent cohort. Only TCR beta chains were sequenced in this cohort, and the absence of alpha or paired-chain data limited detectable features.

The cohort was made up of roughly 670 healthy bone marrow donors. At the time of sampling, all cohort members were nominally healthy, though unrecorded immune exposures were likely present. The donor was CMV seronegative and was included in the group of a few hundred seronegative cohort members. Every donor gave a peripheral blood sample, and the peripheral blood mononuclear cells from that sample were used for TCR beta sequencing. The Qiagen DNeasy Blood Extraction Kit was used to extract genomic DNA from the blood cell samples. For CDR1 and CDR2, the germline V gene lists WSHSY and SAAADI. Between the V and J ends, shortened by 4 bases and 6 bases respectively, the junction contains 13 bases. The CDR3 goes from the cysteine to the phenylalanine over 13 residues. The sequence is cut down to CDR3 DNA, 39 bases in frame from base 1. This clone was counted a few times. Its antigen is currently not known. No base quality values were provided; no much bigger clone lies one nucleotide off.

The library was made by the immunoSEQ multiplex PCR assay. For the multiplex PCR, a mixture combining 60 forward primers for TCR Vbeta segments and 13 reverse primers for TCR Jbeta segments was used. Amplification of the CDR3 region of rearranged TCR beta genes was performed with a multiplex PCR assay on genomic DNA. On the Illumina HiSeq System, the amplified TCR beta libraries were sequenced as 87-base-pair reads. The authors processed their data as follows. A later analysis tallied roughly 76 million unique TCR beta chains across the 660 or so repertoires, and approximately 11 million of those chains were shared by two or more donors. To remove PCR and sequencing errors, raw reads were error-corrected and collapsed into unique sequences using a nearest-neighbor algorithm that merged closely related sequences. CDR3 sequences were aligned to IMGT reference sequences to assign V, D and J gene segments. For a sequence to be retained, at least a six-nucleotide match to both a V gene segment and a J gene segment was required. Rearrangements were called productive when the CDR3 lacked stop codons and stayed in frame with V and J; all others were non-productive. CDR3 was defined by IMGT convention, running from the second conserved V-encoded cysteine to the conserved J-encoded phenylalanine. The earlier analysis of about 570 of the donors excluded any sequence lacking an unambiguous match to a single V gene segment. An earlier analysis of 550 to 650 of the donors classified V segments as functional when productive rearrangements were above 56.7% and as segregating when the standard deviation between donors was above 5%. A statistical classification framework was built to diagnose cytomegalovirus status from the catalog of TCR beta chain sequences. In a later analysis, TCR nucleotide sequences were compared against IMGT/GENE-DB human TR gene sequences so that V and J genes could be assigned. A later analysis assigned CDR3 sequences and most-parsimonious VDJ recombination scenarios with the TCRdist pipeline. In a later analysis, every TCR beta chain was defined by the combination of its CDR3 amino acid sequence and its V-gene family, and reads without a unique V-gene family were dropped. As a way to deal with suspected cross-contamination and a sequencing artifact, a later analysis dropped 640 or so nucleotide sequences that were highly shared and had low generation probability. A later analysis calculated a clonal expansion index for each public chain from normalized within-repertoire ranks of inferred template counts. In a later analysis, generation probabilities were computed with a VDJ recombination model fitted to out-of-frame rearrangements, and the resulting probabilities were checked against IGoR. In a later analysis, hypergeometric tests were used to score TCR-TCR, TCR-HLA and TCR-CMV co-occurrence, with a repertoire-size bias correction applied to TCR pairs. False discovery rates were estimated in a later analysis by permuting HLA or CMV assignments 20 times. In a later analysis, co-occurring TCRs were grouped using DBSCAN, and TCRdist sequence similarity was added for clustering within HLA-allele-positive subsets. For co-occurrence clustering, repertoires with fewer than 30,000 or more than 120,000 public chains were excluded, along with several repertoires with anomalous nucleotide sharing. Entries here come from immuneACCESS through TCRdb and include only in-frame sequences with V and J called. Some clones fail to appear in such tables; in the studies checked, an unresolved V gene covers under half of the shortfall, and the cause of the remainder is unknown. The DNA was the basis for D and trimming; V, J and clone size are from that table. The sample contains about 94,000 clones, less than 8% of them found a single time. The top ten constitute 2% to 2.5% of the sample.

The sequence came from a man aged 50-59 years in good health and CMV-seronegative. The V and J genes are TRBV10-2 and TRBJ2-7, with TRBD2 as a weak D call on 5 bases. Source material: PBMCs. The nucleotide sequence is given as TGCGCCAGCAGTGCCCCGGAGGTTTCCGAGCAGTACTTC. Its protein product is CASSAPEVSEQYF.